This T cell receptor (beta chain) derives from a study of blood T cell repertoires in COVID-19. The CDR3 length is 15 residues. In germline, CDR1 is LNHDA, CDR2 SQIVND (reference sequence). V shed 4 bases and J shed 0 bases, with 13 bases lying between them. Produced via immunoSEQ multiplex PCR; TCRdb's table is partial and in-frame only. Found here are roughly 250,000 clones, 65% to 90% of them singletons; the top ten hold about 8%. The chain links TRBV19 to TRBJ2-7; TRBD1 might be the D (6 bases). The TCR sequence derives from a woman aged 50 to 65 with acute or convalescent COVID-19. Material for sequencing was peripheral blood. The CDR3 spells CASSTKTGSSYEQYF. The CDR3 nucleotides are TGTGCCAGTAGTACCAAAACAGGGAGCTCCTACGAGCAGTACTTC. Full variable domain (remainder filled in from reference TRBV19 and TRBJ2-7): DGGITQSPKYLFRKEGQNVTLSCEQNLNHDAMYWYRQDPGQGLRLIYYSQIVNDFQKGDIAEGYSVSREKKESFPLTVTSAQKNPTAFYLCASSTKTGSSYEQYFGPGTRLTVT.